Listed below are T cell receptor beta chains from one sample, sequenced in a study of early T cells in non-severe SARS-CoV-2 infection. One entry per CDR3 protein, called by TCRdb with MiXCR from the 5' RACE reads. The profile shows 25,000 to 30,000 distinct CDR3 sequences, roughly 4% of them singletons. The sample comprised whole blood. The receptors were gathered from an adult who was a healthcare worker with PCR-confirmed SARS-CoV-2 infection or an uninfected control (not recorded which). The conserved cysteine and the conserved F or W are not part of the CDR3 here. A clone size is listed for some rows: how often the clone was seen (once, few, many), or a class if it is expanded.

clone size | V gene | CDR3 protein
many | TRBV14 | ASSPRQGVQGYT
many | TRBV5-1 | ASSFPGTRPYNSDTQY
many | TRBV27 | ASSFIGSSYEQY
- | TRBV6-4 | ASSDPRNQPQH
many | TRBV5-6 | ASSLGLAASGGQF
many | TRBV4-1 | ASSQEGRTTPYGYT
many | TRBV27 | ASSSFTQYTDTQY
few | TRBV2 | ASSEQPLMPTWNYGYT
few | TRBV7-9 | ASSPSLRLAGSAVDTQY
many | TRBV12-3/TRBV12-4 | ASSLQGYPYEQY
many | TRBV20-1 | SANRDASSYNEQF
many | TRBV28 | ASSLTVGVGQETQY
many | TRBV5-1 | ASSSGLAGLAKNIQY
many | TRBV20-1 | SALGLAKNIQY
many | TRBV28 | ASSISDGSSYNEQF
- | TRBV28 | ASNIEGAYEQY
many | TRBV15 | AAQGAYTEAF
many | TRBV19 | ATLRGGDTDTQY
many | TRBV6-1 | ASSETDRWAF
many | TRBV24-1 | ATSADRGNEQF
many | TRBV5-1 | ASSLAPQGPSSGANVLT
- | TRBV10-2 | ASRKGQGIMNTEAF
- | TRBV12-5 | ASGLSLRGTEAF
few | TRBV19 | ATRDRLHEKLF
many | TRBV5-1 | ASSLAGGQPSDEQY
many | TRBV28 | ASSFAASGSLHIQY
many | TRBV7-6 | ASSFSSNTEAF
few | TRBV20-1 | SARQLGTSGIQY
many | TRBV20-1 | SARRVETQY
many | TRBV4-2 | ASSQVWDIDSPQH
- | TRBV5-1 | ASSPTLGSYNEQF
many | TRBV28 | ASSSPEGMVGYEQY
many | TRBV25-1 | ASNAPGTEAF
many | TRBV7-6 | ASSVSGHRTDTQY
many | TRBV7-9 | ASSRLRNSGEETQY
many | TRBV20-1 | SARAYPSTSPEQY
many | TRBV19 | ASKGGRETGELF
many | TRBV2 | ASSEVGGTYEQY
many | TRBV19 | ASSIGWGYEQY
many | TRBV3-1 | ASTGDPYNEQF
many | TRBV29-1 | SVGVQNYNEQF
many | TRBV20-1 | SARTSGRLIEQY
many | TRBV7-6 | ASSFVLADHTQY
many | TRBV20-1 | SAQGLDT
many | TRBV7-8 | ASNSGSHTEAF
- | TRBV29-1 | SVDNYGYT
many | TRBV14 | ASSQAGGGLQRSTEAF
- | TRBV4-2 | ASSQVNRQGAEAF
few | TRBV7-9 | ASSLVPGPTYGYT
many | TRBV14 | ASSQTGWSTDTQY
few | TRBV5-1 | ASSKGANSGANVLT
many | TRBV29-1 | SVNSGQLNTEAF
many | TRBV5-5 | ASSLTGGIGEQY
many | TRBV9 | ASSAGTGGETQY
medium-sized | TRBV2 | ASGPITSGPDGELF
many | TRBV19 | ASSKRGDTGELF
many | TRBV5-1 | ASRRTSSYNEQF
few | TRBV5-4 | ASSGTGGTDTQY